This record looks at one T cell receptor (beta chain) sequence and its context. Its antigen is currently unknown. Using immunoSEQ multiplex PCR, the repertoire was profiled, and TCRdb retains in-frame clones only, with some absent. The table shows approximately 140,000 clones, with around 86% occurring only once. The data belong to a study of T cell responses to AZD1222 COVID-19 vaccine. Study conclusions and caveats: Nearly half of unique spike-specific TCRs reportedly avoided B.1.351 and B.1.1.7 mutated regions. No day 14 peak samples; only post-peak repertoires were characterized. Donors, mostly white British, included more females; clonal diversity was possibly underestimated. Vaccine-related CD4 TCRs covered spike, predominating at 160-218 and 743-854.

This CDR3 region has 11 residues. CDR1 is KGHDR, CDR2 SFDVKD, per germline. Trimming took 4 bases from V and 14 from J; bases not matched to a gene: 1. The sequences come from peripheral blood, collected on day 0 of MenACWY control vaccination. The TCR originated in an adult in good health. This chain links TRBV24-1 with TRBJ2-1; 10 bases are a match to TRBD1. The CDR3 DNA is TGTGCCACCAGTGACGGGACAGGGGAGTTCTTC. It encodes CATSDGTGEFF.